This T cell receptor beta chain was captured in a study of shared clonotypes between healthy human individuals (dated by TCRdb to about 2020). For the wider study: A few men and a couple of women, aged 18 to 49 years, made up the cohort. For each donor, three plates each were used for CD4 naive and CD4 memory, two plates were used for CD8 naive, and one plate was used for CD8 memory. Each donor's leukapheresis produced roughly between roughly 0.85 and 9 billion PBMCs. To estimate repertoire size and how much clonotype sharing occurs between individuals, the study deeply sequenced the blood TCR repertoires of five or six healthy adults. To increase sequencing depth and limit assay-specific biases, TCR repertoire library preparation and sequencing were carried out by different laboratories using diverse techniques. Overall study results and their limits: Compared with non-shared clonotypes, clonotypes shared by all four sorted-subset donors had higher generation probabilities. Sharing across several donors was observed for about 5% of naive CD4, over 3% of naive CD8, 2.3% of memory CD4, and around 0.44% of memory CD8 clonotypes. Pairwise subsampling indicated that sequencing depth was expected to affect the degree of clonotype sharing among donors. Because the study included a small number of donors, the genetic and exposure-history diversity represented was limited. Estimated clonotype richness was generally larger for naive than for memory subsets. Incomplete sequencing was indicated by rarefaction of sorted-subset datasets, despite the large sequencing depth. Only blood was sampled, and tissue TCR repertoires likely differ from those in blood.

The donors were healthy, HIV-negative adults who had no recently reported acute infections or vaccinations. Only Caucasian adults living in Nashville, Tennessee, USA were represented among the donors. CD8 memory samples were composed of magnetically selected CD45RO+ cells combined with CCR7-negative CD45RA+ effector memory (TemRA) cells. Blood was collected by leukapheresis, and PBMCs were isolated by Ficoll-Histopaque density gradient centrifugation and then cryopreserved in liquid nitrogen vapor phase. Analytical flow cytometry was used to check the purity and quantity of every magnetically sorted T cell population. Each sorted fraction had its genomic DNA isolated and then quantified by UV absorbance on a Nanodrop 2000c. TCR CDR3 regions were amplified from genomic DNA by multiplex PCR using the deep immunoSEQ assay. Genomic DNA extracted from each cell subset was distributed evenly over all wells of several immunoSEQ 96-well plates, and each plate served as one replicate. For sorted subsets, 200 ng of genomic DNA, equivalent to 25,000 to 35,000 T cell genomes, went into each replicate PCR. Purified libraries were quantified with a Qubit 3.0 fluorometer, sized on a Bioanalyzer 2100, and re-quantified with the KAPA Library Quantification kit. A separate single-read 150-cycle Illumina NextSeq 550 flow cell was used to sequence each immunoSEQ 96-well plate. In the paper's pipeline: Because the immunoSEQ output included only junctional sequences and no quality scores, the filtering could not be the same as the filtering used for full-length reads. Sequences were annotated with PyIR, a Python wrapper for IgBLAST v1.9, and V/J genes and CDR3 were assigned using IMGT germline references. Any read was removed if the V/J assignment was weak (E-value above 1e-6), the CDR3 was missing, or the read contained stop codons, out-of-frame junctions, or ambiguous translated residues. V3J clonotypes were defined as sequences sharing an identical inferred V gene, J gene, and CDR3 amino acid sequence. Percentage overlap between repertoires was computed as shared unique clonotypes divided by the size of the smaller repertoire. Repertoire richness was assessed with RTK rarefaction, the Chao1 estimator, and Recon v2.1 estimates of unobserved clonotypes. OLGA was used to compute generation probabilities for all TCRbeta clonotypes that the gDNA method yielded from several donors. TCRdb re-hosts the immuneACCESS table, in-frame sequences only. Its copies lack some clones; in the studies checked, an unresolved V gene accounts for under half of them, and the cause for the rest is not known. The V and J calls and clone size are taken from that table; D and trimming were inferred from the DNA. Recorded for this sample are roughly 660,000 clones; less than 95% of them occurred a single time. About a third of the sample comes from the top ten.

Comments on this clone: This receptor's antigen is unknown. Per-nucleotide qualities are absent, and no much larger clonotype sits a single base away.

Sample: memory CD8+ T cells from PBMCs. The cell subset or site label corresponds to: CD45RO+ cells pooled with CCR7-negative TemRA cells. The TCR was taken from a man younger than 30 in good health. Some clones in this sample may be carry-over from other donors' samples.

CDR3 region: CASSLALGTGGEQYF. Here is the DNA: TGTGCCAGCAGCTTGGCCCTTGGGACAGGGGGCGAGCAGTACTTC. Recombination linked TRBV5-5 to TRBJ2-7, with 11 bases matching TRBD1. Via the germline V gene (reference sequence), CDR1 is SGHKS and CDR2 YYEKEE. Measured from the cysteine to the phenylalanine, the CDR3 is 15 residues long. Only the CDR3 DNA is retained, 45 bases long and in frame from the first base. V ends up 0 bases short and J 6 bases short, with an unmatched junction base count of 5.